These 23 T cell receptor beta chains were sequenced from one sample in a study of radiotherapy plus CTLA-4 blockade in lung cancer. Sequencing was performed with immunoSEQ multiplex PCR; in TCRdb, only in-frame clones are kept and a portion is missing. The sample holds around 82,000 clones, around 81% seen once. The specimen comprised peripheral blood, sampled from a patient treated with radiotherapy plus ipilimumab. These receptors all come from a human donor with non-small cell lung cancer whose response to radiotherapy plus ipilimumab could not be evaluated. Some clones in this sample may be carry-over from other donors' samples.

The chain links TRBV30 to TRBJ2-5; 8 bases match TRBD1. Germline CDR1 and CDR2: GTSNPN and SVGIG (reference sequence). This CDR3 region has 14 residues. Losses at the gene ends were 3 bases for V and 5 bases for J; bases not matched to a gene: 8. CDR3 sequence (DNA): TGTGCCTGGAGGGGAGCAGGGGGCGCGGAGACCCAGTACTTC. Encoded protein: CAWRGAGGAETQYF.

CDR3 coding DNA: TGTGCCAGCAGTGACTCGGGAGACAGGCGGCTCGTTATCTGCGCTTTCTTT. Amino acids: CASSDSGDRRLVICAFF. The gene calls are TRBV6-4 and TRBJ1-1; the D gene is possibly TRBD1 (6 bases). Trimming stripped 0 bases from V and 11 bases from J, with 25 bases between. Germline assignment: CDR1 MRHNA and CDR2 SNTAGT. CDR3 length: 17 amino acids.

The chain employs TRBV6-5 and TRBJ1-1, with D maybe TRBD1 (5 bases). V dropped 0 bases and J dropped 5 bases, with 7 bases sitting between them. Looked up from germline, CDR1 is MNHEY and CDR2 is SVGAGI. CDR3 length equals 13 residues. CDR3 coding DNA: TGTGCCAGCAGTTACTCTAAGGGGACTGAAGCTTTCTTT. Its protein product is CASSYSKGTEAFF.

The chain employs TRBV7-9 and TRBJ2-3; TRBD2 matches at 9 bases. V was pared by 5 bases and J by 7 bases, with 16 bases of the junction left unmatched. The CDR3 spans 17 residues. Germline values: CDR1 SEHNR, CDR2 FQNEAQ (reference sequence). The CDR3 region has the DNA TGTGCCAGCAGCCAAGATGACGCGGGGGGGACTGAGAATACGCAGTATTTT. It is translated as CASSQDDAGGTENTQYF.

The chain uses TRBV4-2 and TRBJ1-1, with D possibly being TRBD1 (5 bases). Trimming shortened V by 0 bases and J by 0 bases, and 14 bases separated the two germline ends. The germline V gene encodes CDR1 LGHNA and CDR2 YNFKEQ. The CDR3 length is 17 residues. The CDR3 sequence: CASSQDPHQGMNTEAFF. CDR3 sequence (DNA): TGTGCCAGCAGCCAAGATCCGCATCAGGGCATGAACACTGAAGCTTTCTTT.

This clone was counted a single time. The chain recombines TRBV11-2 with TRBJ2-5; 8 positions agree with TRBD1. This CDR3 region has 14 residues. Per the germline V gene, CDR1 is SGHAT and CDR2 is FQNNGV. Trimming at V came to 5 bases and at J to 2 bases, leaving 4 bases not matched to a gene. CDR3 protein: CASSRQGLQETQYF. The CDR3 DNA is TGTGCCAGCAGCCGACAGGGGTTACAAGAGACCCAGTACTTC. Looking up the rest from reference TRBV11-2 and TRBJ2-5 gives the full variable domain: EAGVAQSPRYKIIEKRQSVAFWCNPISGHATLYWYQQILGQGPKLLIQFQNNGVVDDSQLPKDRFSAERLKGVDSTLKIQPAKLEDSAVYLCASSRQGLQETQYFGPGTRLLVL.

V is TRBV6-4 and J is TRBJ1-2; D is possibly TRBD1 (5 bases). The CDR3 covers 15 residues. With 0 bases removed from V and 4 bases from J, the gap between germline ends came to 12 bases. Germline V lookup: CDR1 MRHNA, CDR2 SNTAGT. The CDR3 region has the DNA TGTGCCAGCAGTGACTCACCAGGGTACGGCTATGGCTACACCTTC. Its protein is CASSDSPGYGYGYTF.

The V and J genes are TRBV18 and TRBJ1-4; D may be TRBD1 (6 bases). The V gene lost 3 bases and the J gene lost 3 bases, with 11 bases spanning the gap. The CDR3 is 15 residues long. In germline, CDR1 is KGHSH, CDR2 LQKENI. CDR3 DNA sequence: TGTGCCAGCTCACCCCGGACAGAAGCTAATGAAAAACTGTTTTTT. Protein product: CASSPRTEANEKLFF.

The chain recombines TRBV5-5 with TRBJ1-1; D gene unclear. The ends were cut back, 0 bases at V and 1 base at J, with 13 bases in the middle. The germline V gene encodes CDR1 SGHKS and CDR2 YYEKEE (reference sequence). CDR3 length: 16 amino acids. CDR3 region: CASSLASTGRNTEAFF. DNA for the CDR3: TGTGCCAGCAGCTTGGCGTCCACTGGGAGGAACACTGAAGCTTTCTTT.

CDR3 residues: CARDPQGGNYEQYF. The DNA of the CDR3 is TGTGCCAGGGACCCTCAGGGGGGAAACTACGAGCAGTACTTC. The chain links TRBV6-5 to TRBJ2-7; weak D call: TRBD1 (7 bases). Germline assignment: CDR1 MNHEY and CDR2 SVGAGI. The CDR3 length is 14 residues. V was clipped by 9 bases and J by 3 bases, with 18 bases between them.

The gene calls are TRBV28 and TRBJ2-5, with 9 bases that match TRBD1. V trimming: 6 bases; J trimming: 9 bases; junction bases outside the gene matches: 11. The CDR3 is made up of 14 amino acids. Germline V lookup: CDR1 MDHEN, CDR2 SYDVKM. CDR3 in DNA: TGTGCCAGCAGCCCCGGGCGACAGGGGGGGTCCCAGTACTTC. It is translated as CASSPGRQGGSQYF.

This rearrangement joins TRBV6-6 to TRBJ2-7; TRBD2 matches 8 bases. In germline, CDR1 is MNHNY, CDR2 SVGAGI (reference sequence). The CDR3 consists of 15 residues. J gave up 0 bases and V 4 bases, and 5 bases lay outside the gene matches. CDR3 region: CASSFSGVYSYEQYF. The DNA of the CDR3 is TGTGCCAGCAGTTTTAGCGGGGTCTACTCCTACGAGCAGTACTTC.

This chain joins TRBV6-1 and TRBJ2-2; D perhaps matches TRBD2 (5 bases). V was pared by 5 bases and J by 4 bases, with 14 bases between. This CDR3 comprises 15 residues. Germline CDR1 MNHNS, CDR2 SASEGT. The CDR3 DNA reads as TGTGCCAGCAGTCTGGTGAGGGCGACCACCGGGGAGCTGTTTTTT. Amino acids: CASSLVRATTGELFF.

The chain has TRBV7-9 and TRBJ2-3; tentative D call: TRBD1 (5 bases). Germline assignment: CDR1 SEHNR and CDR2 FQNEAQ (reference sequence). The ends were cut back, 5 bases at V and 2 bases at J, with 20 bases in the middle. The CDR3 has 17 residues. The CDR3 protein is CASSPPFRSRATDTQYF. The CDR3 DNA sequence: TGTGCCAGCAGCCCGCCCTTCAGGAGCAGGGCCACAGATACGCAGTATTTT.

This chain links TRBV9 with TRBJ2-3; the match to TRBD1 covers 7 bases. V lost 4 bases, J lost 3 bases, and 5 bases stayed unmatched. The CDR3 has 14 residues. Germline V lookup: CDR1 SGDLS, CDR2 YYNGEE. The CDR3 nucleotides are TGTGCCAGCAGCCCACAGGGGTTGACAGATACGCAGTATTTT. It encodes CASSPQGLTDTQYF.

The chain links TRBV5-1 to TRBJ1-2; 8 bases map to TRBD1. J gave up 4 bases and V 2 bases, and 4 bases lay outside the gene matches. Germline V gene lookup returns CDR1 SGHRS and CDR2 YFSETQ. There are 14 residues in the CDR3. CDR3 region: CASSFTGGFYGYTF. The CDR3 nucleotides read TGCGCCAGCAGCTTCACAGGGGGTTTCTATGGCTACACCTTC.

As DNA, the CDR3 is TGTGCCAGCAGAATGGGCGCCAGCACAGATACGCAGTATTTT. It codes for CASRMGASTDTQYF. This rearrangement joins TRBV2 to TRBJ2-3; D uncertain. V was clipped by 6 bases and J by 0 bases, with 10 bases between them. The length of the CDR3 is 14 residues. Germline lookup yields CDR1 SNHLY and CDR2 FYNNEI.

V usage is TRBV7-2 and J usage is TRBJ1-2; the D is unclear. Germline lookup yields CDR1 SGHTA and CDR2 FQGNSA. CDR3 size: 13 residues. Trimming stripped 7 bases from V and 8 bases from J, with 17 bases between. CDR3 coding DNA: TGTGCCAGCACCCTTGAGGGCGCGGGAGGCTACACCTTC. Translation: CASTLEGAGGYTF.

V is TRBV7-2 and J is TRBJ1-2; D unresolved. Deletions cut 2 bases from V and 5 bases from J, with 9 bases between. The CDR3 is 13 residues long. Germline values: CDR1 SGHTA, CDR2 FQGNSA. The CDR3 DNA follows: TGTGCCAGCAGCTTATGGTCCGGGTATGGCTACACCTTC. Amino acid sequence: CASSLWSGYGYTF. Filled out from reference TRBV7-2 and TRBJ1-2, the complete variable domain reads GAGVSQSPSNKVTEKGKDVELRCDPISGHTALYWYRQSLGQGLEFLIYFQGNSAPDKSGLPSDRFSAERTGGSVSTLTIQRTQQEDSAVYLCASSLWSGYGYTFGSGTRLTVV.

This chain joins TRBV28 and TRBJ1-5; 7 bases line up with TRBD1. CDR3 length: 18 residues. The V segment lost 1 base and the J segment 2 bases; nucleotides outside the gene matches: 11. Germline loops: CDR1 MDHEN, CDR2 SYDVKM. CDR3 loop: CASSLSEGVGQGNQPQHF. The DNA for the CDR3 is TGTGCCAGCAGTTTATCCGAAGGTGTCGGACAGGGCAATCAGCCCCAGCATTTT. Using reference TRBV28 and TRBJ1-5 for the parts outside the CDR3, the full variable domain is DVKVTQSSRYLVKRTGEKVFLECVQDMDHENMFWYRQDPGLGLRLIYFSYDVKMKEKGDIPEGYSVSREKKERFSLILESASTNQTSMYLCASSLSEGVGQGNQPQHFGDGTRLSIL.

The chain is built from TRBV27 and TRBJ2-1; D might be TRBD1 (5 bases). Per the germline V gene, CDR1 is MNHEY and CDR2 is SMNVEV (reference sequence). With 5 bases removed from V and 2 bases from J, the gap between germline ends came to 7 bases. This CDR3 is 13 amino acids long. The CDR3, as DNA: TGTGCCAGCAGTCAACAGGCCTACAATGAGCAGTTCTTC. The encoded protein is CASSQQAYNEQFF.

A few counts support this clone. The DNA of the CDR3 is TGTGCCAGCAGCTTGGCCGGTGGCGGGGGGGCCAGTAATGAGCAGTTCTTC. Translating it yields CASSLAGGGGASNEQFF. The rearrangement joins TRBV5-4 to TRBJ2-1; 9 bases align to TRBD2. V trimming: 0 bases; J trimming: 7 bases; junction bases outside the gene matches: 11. Germline lookup yields CDR1 SGHNT and CDR2 YYREEE (reference sequence). The CDR3 consists of 17 residues.

This clone was observed once. In nucleotides, the CDR3 is TGCGCCAGCAGCTCTTCAGGGAGGTGGGACACCGGGGAGCTGTTTTTT. Amino acids: CASSSSGRWDTGELFF. The chain is built from TRBV5-1 and TRBJ2-2, with a tentative D call TRBD2 (6 bases). CDR3 length: 16 amino acids. V was shortened by 3 bases and J by 3 bases, with 15 bases between the two germline ends. Looked up from germline, CDR1 is SGHRS and CDR2 is YFSETQ.